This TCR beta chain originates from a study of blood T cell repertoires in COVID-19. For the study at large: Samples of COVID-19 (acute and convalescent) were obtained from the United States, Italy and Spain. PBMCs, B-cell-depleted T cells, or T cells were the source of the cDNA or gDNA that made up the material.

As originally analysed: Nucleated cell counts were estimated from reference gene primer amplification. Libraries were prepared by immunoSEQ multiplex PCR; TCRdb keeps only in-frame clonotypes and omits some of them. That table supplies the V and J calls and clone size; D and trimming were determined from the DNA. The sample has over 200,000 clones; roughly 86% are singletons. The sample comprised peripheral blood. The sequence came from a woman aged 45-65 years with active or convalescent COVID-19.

As DNA, the CDR3 is TGTGCCAGCATCTTGACAGGGAAAAATTCACCCCTCCACTTT. Translating it yields CASILTGKNSPLHF. This rearrangement joins TRBV28 to TRBJ1-6; TRBD1 agrees at 7 bases. Trimming removed 7 bases from V and 7 bases from J; junction bases left unmatched: 7. Germline CDR1 is MDHEN and CDR2 is SYDVKM. This CDR3 region has 14 residues.